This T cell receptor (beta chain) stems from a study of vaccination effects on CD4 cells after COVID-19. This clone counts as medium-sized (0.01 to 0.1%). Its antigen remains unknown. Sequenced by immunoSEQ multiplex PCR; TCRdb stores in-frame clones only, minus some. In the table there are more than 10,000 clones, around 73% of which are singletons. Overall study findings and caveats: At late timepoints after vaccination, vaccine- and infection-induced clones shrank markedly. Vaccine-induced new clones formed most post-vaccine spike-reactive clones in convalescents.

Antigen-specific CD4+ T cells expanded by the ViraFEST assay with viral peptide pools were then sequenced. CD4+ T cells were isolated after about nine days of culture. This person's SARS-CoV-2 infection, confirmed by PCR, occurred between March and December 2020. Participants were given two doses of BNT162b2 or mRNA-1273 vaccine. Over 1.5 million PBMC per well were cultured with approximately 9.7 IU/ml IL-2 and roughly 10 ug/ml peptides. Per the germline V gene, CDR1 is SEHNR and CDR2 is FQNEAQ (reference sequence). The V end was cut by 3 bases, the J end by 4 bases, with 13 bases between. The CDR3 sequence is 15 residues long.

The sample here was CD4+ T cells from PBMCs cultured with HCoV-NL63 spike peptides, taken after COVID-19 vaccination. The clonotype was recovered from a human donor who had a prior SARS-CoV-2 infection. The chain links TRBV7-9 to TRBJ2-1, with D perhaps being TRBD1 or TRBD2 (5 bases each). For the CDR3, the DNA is TGTGCCAGCAGCTTCCAAGGGGAGAATTACAATGAGCAGTTCTTC. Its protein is CASSFQGENYNEQFF.